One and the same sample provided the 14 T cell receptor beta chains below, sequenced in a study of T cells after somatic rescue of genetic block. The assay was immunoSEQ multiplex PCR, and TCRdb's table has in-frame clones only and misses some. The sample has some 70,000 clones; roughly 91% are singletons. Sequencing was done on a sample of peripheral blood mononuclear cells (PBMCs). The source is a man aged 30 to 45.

The CDR3 protein is CASSSGLAGAYEQYF. For the CDR3, the DNA is TGTGCCAGCAGCTCTGGACTAGCGGGAGCCTACGAGCAGTACTTC. This rearrangement joins TRBV7-2 to TRBJ2-7, with 13 nucleotides matching TRBD2. Trimming cost V 4 bases and J 2 bases; bases outside gene matches: 2. Per the germline V gene, CDR1 is SGHTA and CDR2 is FQGNSA. This CDR3 has 15 residues. Full variable domain (rest looked up from reference TRBV7-2 and TRBJ2-7): GAGVSQSPSNKVTEKGKDVELRCDPISGHTALYWYRQSLGQGLEFLIYFQGNSAPDKSGLPSDRFSAERTGGSVSTLTIQRTQQEDSAVYLCASSSGLAGAYEQYFGPGTRLTVT.

CDR3 residues: CASSLRHHYEQYF. The CDR3 bases are TGTGCCAGCAGCTTGCGACACCACTACGAGCAGTACTTC. The rearrangement links TRBV5-8 to TRBJ2-7; D is ambiguous. The CDR3 has 13 residues. V lost 1 base, J lost 3 bases, and 8 bases lay in between. CDR1 SGHTS and CDR2 YDEGEE come from the germline V gene. Supplemented by reference TRBV5-8 and TRBJ2-7, the full variable domain reads EAGVTQSPTHLIKTRGQQATLRCSPISGHTSVYWYQQALGLGLQFLLWYDEGEERNRGNFPPRFSGRQFPNYSSELNVNALELEDSALYLCASSLRHHYEQYFGPGTRLTVT.

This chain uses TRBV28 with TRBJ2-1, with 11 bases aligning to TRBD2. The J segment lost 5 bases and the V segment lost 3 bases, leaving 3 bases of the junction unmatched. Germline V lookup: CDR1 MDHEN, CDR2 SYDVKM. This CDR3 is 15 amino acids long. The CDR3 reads CASSFPGLADNEQFF. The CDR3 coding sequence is TGTGCCAGCAGTTTCCCGGGACTAGCGGACAATGAGCAGTTCTTC. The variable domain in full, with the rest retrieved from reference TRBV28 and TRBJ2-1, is DVKVTQSSRYLVKRTGEKVFLECVQDMDHENMFWYRQDPGLGLRLIYFSYDVKMKEKGDIPEGYSVSREKKERFSLILESASTNQTSMYLCASSFPGLADNEQFFGPGTRLTVL.

CDR3 nucleotides: TGCAGCGTTGTTAGCTCCCAGGGGCGAGAGGGGGCGATTTACGAGCAGTACTTC. Its protein is CSVVSSQGREGAIYEQYF. The V call is TRBV29-1, the J call TRBJ2-7; the match to TRBD1 covers 7 bases. CDR3 size: 18 residues. Germline V gene lookup returns CDR1 SQVTM and CDR2 ANQGSEA. The V and J ends lost 4 bases and 4 bases, in that order; junction bases with no gene match: 22.

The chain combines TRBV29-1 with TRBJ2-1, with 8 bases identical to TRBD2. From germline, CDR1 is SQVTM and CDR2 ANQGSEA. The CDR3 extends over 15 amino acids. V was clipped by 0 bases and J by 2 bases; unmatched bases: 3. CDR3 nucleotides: TGCAGCGTTGAAGATCCCGGGAGGGCCTACAATGAGCAGTTCTTC. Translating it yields CSVEDPGRAYNEQFF.

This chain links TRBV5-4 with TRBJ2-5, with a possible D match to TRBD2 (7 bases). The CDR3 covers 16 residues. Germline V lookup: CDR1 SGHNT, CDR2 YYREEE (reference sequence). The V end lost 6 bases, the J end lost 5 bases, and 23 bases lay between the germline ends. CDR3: CASNQGGLQLQETQYF. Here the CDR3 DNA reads TGTGCCAGCAACCAAGGGGGACTACAGCTTCAGGAGACCCAGTACTTC. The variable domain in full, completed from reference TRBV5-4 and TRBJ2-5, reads ETGVTQSPTHLIKTRGQQVTLRCSSQSGHNTVSWYQQALGQGPQFIFQYYREEENGRGNFPPRFSGLQFPNYSSELNVNALELDDSALYLCASNQGGLQLQETQYFGPGTRLLVL.

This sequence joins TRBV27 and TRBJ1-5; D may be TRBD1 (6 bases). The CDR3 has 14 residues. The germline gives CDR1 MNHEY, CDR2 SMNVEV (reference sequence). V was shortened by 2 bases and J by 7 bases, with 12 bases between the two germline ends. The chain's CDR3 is CASSLMGGRQPQHF. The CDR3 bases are TGTGCCAGCAGTTTAATGGGGGGCCGGCAGCCCCAGCATTTT.

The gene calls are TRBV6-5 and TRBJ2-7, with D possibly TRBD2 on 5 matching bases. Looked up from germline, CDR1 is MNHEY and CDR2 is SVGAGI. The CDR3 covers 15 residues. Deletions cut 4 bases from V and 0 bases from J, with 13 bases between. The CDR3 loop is CASSLDSGPSYEQYF. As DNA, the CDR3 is TGTGCCAGCAGTTTGGACTCTGGGCCCTCCTACGAGCAGTACTTC.

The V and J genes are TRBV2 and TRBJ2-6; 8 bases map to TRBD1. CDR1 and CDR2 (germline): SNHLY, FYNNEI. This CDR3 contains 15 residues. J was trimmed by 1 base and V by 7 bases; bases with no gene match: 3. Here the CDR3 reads CASNRGLSGANVLTF. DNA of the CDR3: TGTGCCAGCAACAGGGGGTTGTCTGGGGCCAACGTCCTGACTTTC.

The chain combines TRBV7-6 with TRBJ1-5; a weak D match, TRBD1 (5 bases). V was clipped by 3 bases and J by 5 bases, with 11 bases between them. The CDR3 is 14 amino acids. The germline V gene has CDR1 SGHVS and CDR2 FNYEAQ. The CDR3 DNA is TGTGCCAGCAGCTTGTCCCAGGGAGATCAGCCCCAGCATTTT. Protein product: CASSLSQGDQPQHF.

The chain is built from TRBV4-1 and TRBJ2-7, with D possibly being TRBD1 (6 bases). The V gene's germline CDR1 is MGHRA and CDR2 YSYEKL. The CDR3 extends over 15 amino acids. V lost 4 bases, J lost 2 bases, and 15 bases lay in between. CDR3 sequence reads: CASSPKETGTYEQYF. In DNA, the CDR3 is TGCGCCAGCAGCCCGAAGGAGACAGGCACCTACGAGCAGTACTTC.

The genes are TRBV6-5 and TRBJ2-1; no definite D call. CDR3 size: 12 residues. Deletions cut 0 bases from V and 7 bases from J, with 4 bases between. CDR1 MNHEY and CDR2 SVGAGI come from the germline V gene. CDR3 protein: CASSYSPNEQFF. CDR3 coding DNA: TGTGCCAGCAGTTACTCGCCTAATGAGCAGTTCTTC.

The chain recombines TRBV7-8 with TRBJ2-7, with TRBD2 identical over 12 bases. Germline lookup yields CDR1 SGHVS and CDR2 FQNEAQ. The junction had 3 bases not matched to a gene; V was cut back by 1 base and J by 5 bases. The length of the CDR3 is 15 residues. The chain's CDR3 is CASSLGWTSGDEQYF. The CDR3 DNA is TGTGCCAGCAGCTTAGGTTGGACTAGCGGGGACGAGCAGTACTTC.

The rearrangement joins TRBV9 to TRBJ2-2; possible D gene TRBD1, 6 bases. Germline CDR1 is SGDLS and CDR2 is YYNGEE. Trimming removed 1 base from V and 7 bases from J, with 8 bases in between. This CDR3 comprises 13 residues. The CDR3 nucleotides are TGTGCCAGCAGCGTATCAGGGGACGGGGAGCTGTTTTTT. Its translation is CASSVSGDGELFF.